One sample yielded the 28 T cell receptor beta chains listed below, sequenced in a study of identical twins. TCRdb reprocessed the 5' RACE reads with MiXCR, giving one entry per CDR3 protein. The profile shows about 900,000 distinct CDR3 sequences, about 12% of them singletons. This sample also belongs to another study, concerning yellow fever vaccine responses in identical twins.

The sequenced sample was PBMCs. The receptors were gathered from a woman aged 18-29 years in good health.

CDR3 DNA: TGCGCCAGCAGTTCGCCGGGGGCCCCATCCTACAATGAGCAGTTCTTC. It codes for CASSSPGAPSYNEQFF. The chain links TRBV4-1 to TRBJ2-1, with D perhaps given as TRBD1 or TRBD2 (6 bases each). The V end was cut by 6 bases, the J end by 1 base, with 16 bases between. The CDR3 covers 16 residues. Germline-derived CDR1 and CDR2 are MGHRA and YSYEKL.

The V call is TRBV3-1, the J call TRBJ2-6; 7 positions agree with TRBD1. Germline loops: CDR1 LGHDT, CDR2 YNNKEL (reference sequence). Trimming at V came to 2 bases and at J to 12 bases, leaving 10 bases not matched to a gene. There are 15 residues in the CDR3. The CDR3 sequence: CASSQLKQGVSVLTF. The CDR3 nucleotides are TGTGCCAGCAGCCAACTCAAGCAGGGGGTTAGCGTCCTGACTTTC.

This clonotype was detected only a few times. The chain joins TRBV25-1 to TRBJ2-7, with D maybe TRBD2 (5 bases). The CDR3 contains 12 residues. CDR1 is MGHDK and CDR2 is SYGVNS in the germline V gene. The chain's CDR3 is CAAAAVTYEQYF. DNA for the CDR3: TGTGCAGCAGCGGCGGTCACCTACGAGCAGTACTTC.

This clonotype occurred many times. This sequence joins TRBV28 and TRBJ1-1; unclear D gene. This CDR3 region has 14 residues. The germline gives CDR1 MDHEN, CDR2 SYDVKM. V was cut by 6 bases and J by 0 bases, with 11 bases left in between. The CDR3 loop reads CASSLSRMNTEAFF. CDR3 nucleotide sequence: TGTGCCAGCAGCTTGAGCAGGATGAACACTGAAGCTTTCTTT.

J is TRBJ2-5 and V is TRBV12-3 or TRBV12-4; weak D call: TRBD1 (6 bases). The V end was cut by 6 bases, the J end by 4 bases, with 18 bases between. The CDR3 spans 15 residues. CDR3 in amino acids: CASSQGLARGETQYF. The DNA for the CDR3 is TGTGCCAGCAGCCAAGGGTTGGCCAGGGGAGAGACCCAGTACTTC.

Ten or more counts support this clonotype. The rearrangement uses TRBV29-1 and TRBJ2-2, with a possible D match to TRBD1 (5 bases). This CDR3 is built from 15 residues. V was shortened by 0 bases and J by 0 bases, with 8 bases between the two germline ends. Germline CDR1 and CDR2: SQVTM and ANQGSEA. Here the CDR3 reads CSVEEETANTGELFF. DNA for the CDR3: TGCAGCGTTGAAGAAGAGACAGCGAACACCGGGGAGCTGTTTTTT.

The V gene is TRBV4-2, the J gene TRBJ1-4, with D uncertain. Trimming left V 1 base short and J 4 bases short, with 10 bases between. CDR3 length: 15 amino acids. The germline V gene encodes CDR1 LGHNA and CDR2 YNFKEQ. The CDR3 here is CASSQGGSYNEKLFF. CDR3 in DNA: TGTGCCAGCAGCCAAGGAGGGAGTTATAATGAAAAACTGTTTTTT.

V usage is TRBV15 and J usage is TRBJ1-4, with D perhaps matching TRBD1 (5 bases). Trimming left V 0 bases short and J 8 bases short, with 13 bases between. There are 15 residues in the CDR3. Germline V gene sequence: CDR1 LNHNV, CDR2 YYDKDF (reference sequence). The CDR3 coding sequence is TGTGCCACCAGCAGAGATCTACAGGTGATGGAAAAACTGTTTTTT. Its protein product is CATSRDLQVMEKLFF.

This clonotype was seen only a few times. J is TRBJ2-3 and V is TRBV5-1, with 7 bases aligning to TRBD2. Trimming took 4 bases from V and 1 from J; bases not matched to a gene: 6. Germline-derived CDR1 and CDR2 are SGHRS and YFSETQ. The CDR3 has 15 amino acids. CDR3 protein: CASSGRGEGTDTQYF. CDR3 nucleotide sequence: TGCGCCAGCAGCGGCCGGGGGGAAGGCACAGATACGCAGTATTTT.

The J gene is TRBJ2-1, the V gene TRBV24-1; TRBD2 is a possible D gene (6 bases). V lost 3 bases and J lost 5, with 10 bases in between. CDR3 length: 14 residues. Germline lookup yields CDR1 KGHDR and CDR2 SFDVKD. In DNA form, the CDR3 reads TGTGCCACCAGTGATCCGGGGGAGCACAATGAGCAGTTCTTC. This gives the protein CATSDPGEHNEQFF.

The chain links TRBV10-3 to TRBJ2-1; D perhaps matches TRBD1 (6 bases). V was trimmed by 7 bases and J by 5 bases, leaving 9 bases between them. CDR3 length: 12 amino acids. Germline V gene data show CDR1 as ENHRY and CDR2 as SYGVKD. The CDR3 sequence is CAITGVNNEQFF. The CDR3 DNA sequence: TGTGCCATCACAGGGGTTAACAATGAGCAGTTCTTC.

The chain employs TRBV25-1 and TRBJ2-2, with TRBD1 matching over 8 bases. This CDR3 comprises 14 residues. V dropped 1 base and J dropped 11; count of bases not matched to a gene: 6. The germline V gene encodes CDR1 MGHDK and CDR2 SYGVNS. CDR3 coding DNA: TGTGCCAGCAGTGAATGGGCAGGGGGCGGTGAGCTGTTTTTT. It translates to CASSEWAGGGELFF.

This clonotype came up a few times. J is TRBJ2-3 and V is TRBV7-6, with 12 bases identical to TRBD2. CDR1 and CDR2 (germline): SGHVS, FNYEAQ. J lost 3 bases, V lost 5 bases, and 6 bases had no gene match. The CDR3 sequence is 16 residues long. The CDR3 coding sequence is TGTGCCAGCAGCCCCTGGACTAGCGGGGAAACAGATACGCAGTATTTT. Translating it yields CASSPWTSGETDTQYF.

There are many counts of this clonotype. V is TRBV20-1 and J is TRBJ1-6; the D gene is possibly TRBD1 (6 bases). Trimming took 0 bases from V and 10 from J, leaving 16 bases between them. The CDR3 consists of 15 residues. CDR1 and CDR2 from the germline V gene are DFQATT and SNEGSKA (reference sequence). This CDR3 is CSARDSGAPGSPLHF. The CDR3 DNA reads TGCAGTGCTAGAGATTCGGGGGCGCCGGGATCACCCCTCCACTTT.

The J gene is TRBJ2-1, the V gene TRBV19; tentative D call: TRBD2 (7 bases). Trimming took 7 bases from V and 3 from J, leaving 16 bases between them. Germline V gene data show CDR1 as LNHDA and CDR2 as SQIVND (reference sequence). The CDR3 has 15 amino acids. The CDR3 nucleotides are TGTGCCAGTAATATGGTCGGGGGGCTCTACAATGAGCAGTTCTTC. This sequence encodes CASNMVGGLYNEQFF.

This clonotype was seen many times. The chain uses TRBV29-1 and TRBJ2-1, with D unclear. The ends were cut back, 2 bases at V and 9 bases at J, with 20 bases in the middle. The CDR3 is 15 residues long. Germline assignment: CDR1 SQVTM and CDR2 ANQGSEA. CDR3 loop: CSVEPHSRFRGEQFF. CDR3 coding DNA: TGCAGCGTTGAACCCCACTCGAGGTTCCGCGGTGAGCAGTTCTTC.

The chain is built from TRBV12-3 or TRBV12-4 and TRBJ2-1; 7 bases line up with TRBD1. This CDR3 has 13 amino acids. Unmatched junction bases numbered 6, after V lost 6 bases and J lost 7 bases. The CDR3 coding sequence is TGTGCCAGCAGATCAACAGGGGAGAATGAGCAGTTCTTC. Residues: CASRSTGENEQFF.

The rearrangement joins TRBV27 to TRBJ2-1; D might be TRBD2 (5 bases). Per germline, CDR1 MNHEY and CDR2 SMNVEV (reference sequence). The V gene lost 7 bases and the J gene lost 7 bases, with 14 bases spanning the gap. The CDR3 has 13 residues. The CDR3 region has the DNA TGTGCCAGCACTTCGGGGTTTCCTAATGAGCAGTTCTTC. Translated: CASTSGFPNEQFF.

A few counts support this clonotype. The CDR3 nucleotides are TGTGCCATCAGTGATGCCGGGACAGGGGCCCACGAGCAGTACGTC. It yields the protein CAISDAGTGAHEQYV. The chain combines TRBV10-3 with TRBJ2-7, with TRBD1 identical over 10 bases. The CDR3 extends over 15 amino acids. Germline V gene data show CDR1 as ENHRY and CDR2 as SYGVKD. J was trimmed by 5 bases and V by 3 bases; bases with no gene match: 7.

This clonotype occurred a few times. The chain recombines TRBV5-1 with TRBJ1-3, with a possible D match to TRBD1 (6 bases). The germline gives CDR1 SGHRS, CDR2 YFSETQ. V lost 0 bases and J 0 bases, leaving 13 bases between the germline ends. The CDR3 loop spans 17 amino acids. CDR3 sequence reads: CASSLGSGASSGNTIYF. The CDR3 DNA reads as TGCGCCAGCAGCTTGGGGTCGGGGGCCAGCTCTGGAAACACCATATATTTT. The full variable domain, rest sourced from reference TRBV5-1 and TRBJ1-3, is KAGVTQTPRYLIKTRGQQVTLSCSPISGHRSVSWYQQTPGQGLQFLFEYFSETQRNKGNFPGRFSGRQFSNSRSEMNVSTLELGDSALYLCASSLGSGASSGNTIYFGEGSWLTVV.

The table lists this clonotype with a few counts. The chain couples TRBV7-6 to TRBJ2-7, with a tentative D call TRBD1 (7 bases). This CDR3 is 15 amino acids long. CDR1 is SGHVS and CDR2 is FNYEAQ in the germline V gene. The germline V and J ends were trimmed by 5 bases and 0 bases, with 14 bases remaining between them. The CDR3 bases are TGTGCCAGCAGCCCCAGGGGGGCTCCCTCCTACGAGCAGTACTTC. The encoded protein is CASSPRGAPSYEQYF.

This clonotype was seen ten or more times. The chain combines TRBV29-1 with TRBJ2-6, with D hard to call. The CDR3 extends over 13 amino acids. The V end was cut by 5 bases, the J end by 2 bases, with 7 bases between. Germline values: CDR1 SQVTM, CDR2 ANQGSEA. This chain's CDR3 is CSVSQTGANVLTF. The DNA of the CDR3 is TGCAGCGTTAGCCAGACTGGGGCCAACGTCCTGACTTTC.

The chain is built from TRBV9 and TRBJ2-7; D might be TRBD2 (6 bases). Trimming removed 0 bases at V and 2 bases at J, with 12 bases between. Germline assignment: CDR1 SGDLS and CDR2 YYNGEE. CDR3 length: 15 amino acids. The CDR3, as DNA: TGTGCCAGCAGCGTAGGGGACTCCTCAACCTACGAGCAGTACTTC. This gives the protein CASSVGDSSTYEQYF.

The rearrangement joins TRBV25-1 to TRBJ1-2; 8 nucleotides agree with TRBD1. CDR3 length equals 14 residues. CDR1 and CDR2 (germline): MGHDK, SYGVNS. With V trimmed by 4 bases and J by 4 bases, 5 bases remained unmatched. CDR3 nucleotide sequence: TGTGCCAGCAGTGTCCAGGGGGCTTTCTATGGCTACACCTTC. Protein sequence: CASSVQGAFYGYTF.

The CDR3 sequence: CASSRTTGNQPQHF. CDR3 nucleotide sequence: TGTGCCAGCAGCCGCACCACAGGTAATCAGCCCCAGCATTTT. The chain carries TRBV6-1 and TRBJ1-5, with a possible D match to TRBD1 (5 bases). Trimming cost V 6 bases and J 4 bases, with 13 bases left between them. Germline-derived CDR1 and CDR2 are MNHNS and SASEGT. This CDR3 contains 14 residues.

This clonotype was seen more than once but under ten times. This chain joins TRBV7-9 and TRBJ2-3; the match to TRBD2 covers 9 bases. The CDR3 is made up of 16 amino acids. Germline V gene sequence: CDR1 SEHNR, CDR2 FQNEAQ (reference sequence). V was clipped by 5 bases and J by 2 bases; unmatched bases: 8. CDR3 in amino acids: CASSRAAGGYTDTQYF. Here the CDR3 DNA reads TGTGCCAGCAGCCGAGCGGCGGGGGGGTACACAGATACGCAGTATTTT.

V and J are TRBV5-1 and TRBJ2-5; no reliable D call. This CDR3 spans 14 amino acids. Trimming took off 1 base at V and 1 base at J, with 8 bases between the two ends. Germline-derived CDR1 and CDR2 are SGHRS and YFSETQ. CDR3 residues: CASSLLVGQETQYF. As DNA, the CDR3 is TGCGCCAGCAGCTTGTTGGTAGGCCAAGAGACCCAGTACTTC.

Only a few counts were recorded for this clonotype. The genes are TRBV25-1 and TRBJ2-1, with D unclear. The CDR3 runs to 13 residues. Germline V CDR1 and CDR2: MGHDK, SYGVNS. V shed 8 bases and J shed 4 bases, with 12 bases lying between them. CDR3 loop: CASGFPGYNEQFF. Written as DNA, the CDR3 is TGTGCCAGCGGGTTCCCCGGGTACAATGAGCAGTTCTTC.